One sample yielded the 2 T cell receptor beta chains listed below, sequenced in a study of cytomegalovirus exposure and HLA in healthy donors. This PCR relied on a set of 60 Vbeta primers and 13 Jbeta primers. Clones were read by immunoSEQ multiplex PCR, and TCRdb kept only the in-frame ones, dropping some. The sample lists 150,000 to 200,000 clones, approximately 80% occurring once. Sequenced sample: PBMCs. The origin of the receptors is a woman aged 35 to 49 in good health and CMV-seronegative.

The CDR3 bases are TGTGCCAGCAGCTTGGTTCGGGGGAGCGGGGAGCTGTTTTTT. Residues: CASSLVRGSGELFF. The chain combines TRBV5-8 with TRBJ2-2; weak D call: TRBD2 (6 bases). The CDR3 has 14 amino acids. The germline CDR1 and CDR2 sequences are SGHTS and YDEGEE. Trimming pared 0 bases from V and 7 bases from J, leaving 10 bases between.

The chain employs TRBV5-6 and TRBJ2-1; D may be TRBD1 (5 bases). This CDR3 has 16 residues. Trimming removed 0 bases at V and 2 bases at J, with 12 bases between. The germline gives CDR1 SGHDT, CDR2 YYEEEE. The CDR3 sequence is CASSLVGQGPYNEQFF. CDR3 DNA sequence: TGTGCCAGCAGCTTGGTTGGGCAGGGTCCCTACAATGAGCAGTTCTTC.